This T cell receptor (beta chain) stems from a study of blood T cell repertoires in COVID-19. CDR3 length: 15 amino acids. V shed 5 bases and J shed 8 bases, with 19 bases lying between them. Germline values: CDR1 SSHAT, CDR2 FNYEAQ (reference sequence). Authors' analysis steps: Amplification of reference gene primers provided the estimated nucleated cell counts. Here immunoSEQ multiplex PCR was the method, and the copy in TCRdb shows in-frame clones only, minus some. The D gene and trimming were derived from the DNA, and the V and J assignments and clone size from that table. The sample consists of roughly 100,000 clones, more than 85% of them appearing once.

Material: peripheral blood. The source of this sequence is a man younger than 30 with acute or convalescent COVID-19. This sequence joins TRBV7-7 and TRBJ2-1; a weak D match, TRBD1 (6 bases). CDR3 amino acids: CASSPQTGPSDEQFF. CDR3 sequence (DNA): TGTGCCAGCAGCCCTCAGACAGGTCCGAGTGATGAGCAGTTCTTC.